This T cell receptor beta chain was obtained from a study of graft-versus-host responses after intestinal transplantation (dated by TCRdb to the early 2020s). Concerning the study at large: The transplants that recipients got were multivisceral, liver-intestinal, or isolated intestinal. Bulk TCR-beta CDR3 sequencing was used to track graft-versus-host and host-versus-graft alloreactive T cell clones in the graft, circulation and bone marrow after intestinal transplantation. Rather than going through the commercial service, samples from three later patients were sequenced in-house on an Illumina MiSeq and processed with MiXCR. The cohort enrolled about two dozen intestinal transplant recipients including one retransplant, and a few patients lacking pretransplant specimens were excluded. Donor T cell macrochimerism was defined as a peak of at least 4% donor T cells among recipient peripheral blood mononuclear cells. To identify alloreactive clones, pre-transplant mixed lymphocyte reaction products were sequenced and compared with unstimulated pre-transplant donor and recipient T cells. Anti-thymocyte globulin induction was given to all recipients, followed by maintenance tacrolimus and steroids for approximately 3 years. Here is what the overall study found, with its caveats: Early after transplant, peak levels of circulating GvH clones were found to be associated with declines in HvG clones. In the allografts of patients with donor T cell macrochimerism, GvH to HvG T cell clonal ratios were high. Conclusions were limited by the relatively low number and heterogeneity of intestinal transplant patients. GvH clones turned up in recipient bone marrow, with some appearing earlier in ileal mucosa or blood, a pattern consistent with an intestinal mucosal origin.

The meaning of the sample's time point label: cells obtained before transplantation from donor or recipient. CD3+CD4+ and CD3+CD8+ populations were FACS-sorted from unstimulated pre-transplant donor and recipient cells taken from spleen or lymph nodes. Libraries were made using the immunoSEQ multiplex PCR assay. For most patients, genomic DNA was isolated with the Qiagen DNeasy Blood and Tissue Kit and shipped frozen to Adaptive Biotechnologies for TCR sequencing. High-throughput TCR-beta CDR3 sequencing of genomic DNA from most patients was performed by Adaptive Biotechnologies. The study's own analysis went as follows. TCR sequencing data were retrieved from Adaptive's ImmunoSEQ software for 15 to 20 patients, whereas a few other patients were processed with MiXCR and VDJtools. To correct CD4 versus CD8 sorting errors, any sequence found in both subsets at a frequency ratio below 5:1 was removed. CDR3 nucleotide sequences shared between donor and recipient were removed because their origin could not be assigned. Alloreactive clones required at least 2-fold expansion over unstimulated cells and minimum CFSE-low frequency of 0.002% (template counts) or 0.001% (read counts). Clones were considered mappable if detected in sequenced pre-transplant spleen, lymph node, or MLR CFSE-low populations of the donor or recipient. Cumulative frequency of alloreactive clones was calculated as a percentage of all sequences weighted by copy number. TCRdb limited this immuneACCESS table to in-frame rearrangements with V and J called. A share of clones is missing; checked studies link under half to unresolved V genes, and the rest is unexplained. That table furnishes V, J and clone size, whereas the DNA furnished D and trimming. Here the sample has around 97,000 clones; 91% occur a single time. 0.15% to 0.2% of the sample lies in the top ten.

Compared with germline, V lacks 4 bases and J lacks 4 bases; bases without a gene match: 2. From its cysteine to its phenylalanine, the CDR3 spans 16 amino acids. Only CDR3 DNA remains: 48 bases, in frame from the first base. Via the germline V gene, CDR1 is LGHNA and CDR2 YNFKEQ. Note on this clone: What antigen it recognizes has not been identified. No much larger clone exists at a distance of one base, and base qualities are not known.

This specimen was unstimulated CD4+ T cells sorted from spleen or lymph node cells, taken before transplant. The chain is encoded by TRBV4-2 joined to TRBJ2-2; 14 bases in between match TRBD2. This receptor was taken from a human donor who was the organ donor for an intestinal transplant. Here is the DNA: TGTGCCAGCAGCCGACTAGCGGGGGGGCCCACCGGGGAGCTGTTTTTT. It codes for CASSRLAGGPTGELFF.